This T cell receptor (beta chain) is drawn from a study of cytomegalovirus exposure and HLA in healthy donors. The wider study: Researchers found that less than 90% of a few hundred genotyped donors fell within the Caucasian-associated ancestry cluster.

The study, taken as a whole, reports: A later analysis linked a missense variant in DCLRE1C to the trimming of TCR beta V and J genes. According to a later analysis, most TCR beta chains associated with CMV appeared HLA-restricted.

Trimming stripped 5 bases from V and 4 bases from J, with 12 bases between. This CDR3 has 13 residues. Germline-derived CDR1 and CDR2 are MNHEY and SMNVEV (reference sequence). On this clone itself: Its antigen is unknown.

Primers: 60 Vbeta forward and 13 Jbeta reverse. Sequencing used immunoSEQ multiplex PCR; TCRdb keeps in-frame clones, though not all of them. The sample lists about 190,000 clones, around 82% seen once, with over 1.5% in the top ten. Sequencing used PBMCs. This chain joins TRBV27 and TRBJ2-7; tentative D call: TRBD1 (6 bases). The clonotype was recovered from a man aged 35 to 55 in good health and CMV-seropositive. The chain's CDR3 is CASSRGSAYEQYF. CDR3 coding DNA: TGTGCCAGCAGTAGGGGGTCGGCTTACGAGCAGTACTTC.